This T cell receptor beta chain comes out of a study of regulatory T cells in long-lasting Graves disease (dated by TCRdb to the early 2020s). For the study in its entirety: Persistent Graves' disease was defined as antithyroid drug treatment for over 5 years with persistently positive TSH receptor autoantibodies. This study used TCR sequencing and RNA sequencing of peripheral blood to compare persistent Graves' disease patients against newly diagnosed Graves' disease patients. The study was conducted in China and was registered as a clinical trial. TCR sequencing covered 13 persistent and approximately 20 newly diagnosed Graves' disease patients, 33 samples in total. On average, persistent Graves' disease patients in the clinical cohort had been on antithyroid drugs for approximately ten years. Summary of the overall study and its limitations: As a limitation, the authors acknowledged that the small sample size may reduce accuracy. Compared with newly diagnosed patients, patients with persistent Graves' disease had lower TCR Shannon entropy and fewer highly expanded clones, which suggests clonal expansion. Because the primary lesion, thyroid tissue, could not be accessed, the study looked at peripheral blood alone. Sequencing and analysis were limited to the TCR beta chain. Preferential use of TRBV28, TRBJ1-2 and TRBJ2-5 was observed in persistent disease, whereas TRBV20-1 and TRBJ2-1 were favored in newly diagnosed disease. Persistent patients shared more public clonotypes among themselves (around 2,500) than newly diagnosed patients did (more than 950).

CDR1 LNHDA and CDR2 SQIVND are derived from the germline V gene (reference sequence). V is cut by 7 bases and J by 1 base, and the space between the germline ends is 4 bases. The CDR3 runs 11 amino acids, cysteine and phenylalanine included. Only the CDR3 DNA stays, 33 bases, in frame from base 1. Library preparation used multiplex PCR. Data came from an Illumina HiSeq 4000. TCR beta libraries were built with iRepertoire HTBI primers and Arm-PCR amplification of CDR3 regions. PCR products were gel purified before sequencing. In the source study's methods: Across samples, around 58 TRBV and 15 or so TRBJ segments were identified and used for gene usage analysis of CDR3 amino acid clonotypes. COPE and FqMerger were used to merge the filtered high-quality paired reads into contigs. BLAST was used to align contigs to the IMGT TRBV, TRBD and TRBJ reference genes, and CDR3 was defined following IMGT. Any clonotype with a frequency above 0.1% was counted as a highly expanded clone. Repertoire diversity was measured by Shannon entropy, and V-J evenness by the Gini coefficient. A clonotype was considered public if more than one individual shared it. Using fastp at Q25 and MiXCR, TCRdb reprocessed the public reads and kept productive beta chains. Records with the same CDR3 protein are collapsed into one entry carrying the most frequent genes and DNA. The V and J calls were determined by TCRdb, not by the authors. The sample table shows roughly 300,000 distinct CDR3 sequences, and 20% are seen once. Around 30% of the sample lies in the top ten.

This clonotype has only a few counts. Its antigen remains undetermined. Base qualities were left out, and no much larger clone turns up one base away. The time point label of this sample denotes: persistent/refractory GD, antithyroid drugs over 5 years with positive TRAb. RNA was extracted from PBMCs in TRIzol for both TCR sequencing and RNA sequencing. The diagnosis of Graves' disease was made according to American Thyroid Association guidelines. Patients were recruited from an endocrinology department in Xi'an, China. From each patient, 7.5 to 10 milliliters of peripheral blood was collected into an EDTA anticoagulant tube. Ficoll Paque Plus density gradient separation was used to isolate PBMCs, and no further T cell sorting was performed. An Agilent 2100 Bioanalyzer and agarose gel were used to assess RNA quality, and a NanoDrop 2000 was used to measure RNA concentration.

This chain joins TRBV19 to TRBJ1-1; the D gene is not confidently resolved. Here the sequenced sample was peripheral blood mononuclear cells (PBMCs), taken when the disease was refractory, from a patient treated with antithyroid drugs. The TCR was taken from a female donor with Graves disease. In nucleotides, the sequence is TGTGCCAGTATCTGGAACACTGAAGCTTTCTTT. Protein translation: CASIWNTEAFF. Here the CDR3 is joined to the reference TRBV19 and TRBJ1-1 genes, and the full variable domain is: DGGITQSPKYLFRKEGQNVTLSCEQNLNHDAMYWYRQDPGQGLRLIYYSQIVNDFQKGDIAEGYSVSREKKESFPLTVTSAQKNPTAFYLCASIWNTEAFFGQGTRLTVV.